The 3 T cell receptor beta chains below were found in one sample sequenced in a study of shared clonotypes between healthy human individuals. Profiling relied on immunoSEQ multiplex PCR, and the TCRdb table lists in-frame clones only, not all of them. Of approximately 470,000 clones listed, approximately 80% are singletons. The source material was PBMCs. Every receptor here comes from a woman aged 40-49 years in good health. Some clones in this sample may be carry-over from other donors' samples.

DNA of the CDR3: TGTGCCAGCAGCCCAGCGGGAGGGTCCAATGAGCAGTTCTTC. Residues: CASSPAGGSNEQFF. The chain links TRBV11-2 to TRBJ2-1, with 10 bases aligning to TRBD2. The CDR3 loop spans 14 amino acids. Germline loops: CDR1 SGHAT, CDR2 FQNNGV. V gave up 5 bases and J gave up 6 bases; unmatched junction bases: 4.

The chain carries TRBV21-1 and TRBJ2-1; TRBD2, as called in the table, went unchecked against the DNA. TRBV21-1 constitutes a pseudogene. The CDR3 runs 19 residues. CDR3 sequence: CASSKRTSGSPTHHNEQFF. DNA of the CDR3: TGTGCCAGCAGCAAAAGGACTAGCGGGAGCCCTACCCATCACAATGAGCAGTTCTTC.

The V and J genes are TRBV7-2 and TRBJ2-1; possibly TRBD2 for D (5 bases). The CDR3 covers 14 residues. Germline CDR1 SGHTA, CDR2 FQGNSA. Trimming shortened V by 5 bases and J by 8 bases, and 16 bases separated the two germline ends. The CDR3 reads CASSPGVLRHEQFF. Here the CDR3 DNA reads TGTGCCAGCAGCCCCGGGGTATTAAGGCATGAGCAGTTCTTC.